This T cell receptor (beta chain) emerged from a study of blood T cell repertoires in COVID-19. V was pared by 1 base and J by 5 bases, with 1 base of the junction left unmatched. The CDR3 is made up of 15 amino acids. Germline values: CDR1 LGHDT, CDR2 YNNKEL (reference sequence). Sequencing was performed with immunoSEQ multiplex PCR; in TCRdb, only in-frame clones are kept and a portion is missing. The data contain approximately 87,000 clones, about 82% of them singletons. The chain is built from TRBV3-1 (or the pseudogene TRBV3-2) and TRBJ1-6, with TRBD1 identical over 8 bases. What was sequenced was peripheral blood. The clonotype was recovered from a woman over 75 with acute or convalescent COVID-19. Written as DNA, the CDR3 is TGTGCCAGCAGCCAAGGGACAGGGAATAATTCACCCCTCCACTTT. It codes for CASSQGTGNNSPLHF.